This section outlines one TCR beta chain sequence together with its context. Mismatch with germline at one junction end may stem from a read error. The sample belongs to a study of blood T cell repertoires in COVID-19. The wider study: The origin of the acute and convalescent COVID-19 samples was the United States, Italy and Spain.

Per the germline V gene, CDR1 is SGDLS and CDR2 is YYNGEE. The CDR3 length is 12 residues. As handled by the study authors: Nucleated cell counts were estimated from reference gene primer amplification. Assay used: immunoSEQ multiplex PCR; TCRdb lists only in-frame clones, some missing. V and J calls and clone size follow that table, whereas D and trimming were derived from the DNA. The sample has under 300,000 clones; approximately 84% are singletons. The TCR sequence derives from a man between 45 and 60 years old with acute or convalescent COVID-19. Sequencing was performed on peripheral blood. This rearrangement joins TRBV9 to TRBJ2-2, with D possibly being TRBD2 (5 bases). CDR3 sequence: CASSVGAGKLFF. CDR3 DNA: TGTGCCAGCAGCGTAGGGGCCGGGAAGCTGTTTTTT.